This is a list of T cell receptor beta chains from one sample in a study of cytomegalovirus exposure and HLA in healthy donors. The method was immunoSEQ multiplex PCR; TCRdb's version includes in-frame clones alone and lacks a portion of them. The repertoire holds 120,000 to 150,000 clones, with roughly 74% as singletons. Sequenced: PBMCs. The source of these receptors is a woman aged 40 to 55 in good health and CMV-seropositive. The CDR3 runs from the conserved cysteine through the conserved F or W. The D gene is left open where the match is weak. Rows give clone size only sometimes, using once, few, many, or a class for an expanded clone.

v_gene,d_gene,j_gene,abundance,CDR3aa,CDR3nt
TRBV5-1,TRBD1,TRBJ1-5,few,CASSLETGGSQPQHF,TGCGCCAGCAGCTTGGAAACAGGGGGCAGTCAGCCCCAGCATTTT
TRBV11-3,.,TRBJ1-1,.,CASSSYMNTEAFF,TGTGCCAGCAGCTCTTACATGAACACTGAAGCTTTCTTT
TRBV5-1,.,TRBJ1-5,.,CASSLDSGNQPQHF,TGCGCCAGCAGCTTGGACAGTGGCAATCAGCCCCAGCATTTT
TRBV7-8,.,TRBJ2-1,.,CASSDRGITEQFF,TGTGCCAGCAGCGATAGAGGTATCACTGAGCAGTTCTTC
TRBV6-5,TRBD1,TRBJ2-3,.,CASSKGQATDTQYF,TGTGCCAGCAGTAAGGGACAGGCGACAGATACGCAGTATTTT
TRBV6-6,.,TRBJ1-1,.,CASRPGVLWEAFF,TGTGCCAGCAGACCCGGGGTCCTCTGGGAAGCTTTCTTT
TRBV5-1,.,TRBJ2-7,once,CASKDLQGSGEQYF,TGCGCCAGCAAGGATCTACAGGGATCGGGCGAGCAGTACTTC
TRBV5-1,TRBD1,TRBJ1-2,.,CASSREGADGYTF,TGCGCCAGCAGCCGGGAGGGGGCGGATGGCTACACCTTC
TRBV4-1,TRBD2,TRBJ2-2,once,CASSRFSSGRFAGELFF,TGCGCCAGCAGCCGATTCTCTAGCGGGAGATTCGCCGGGGAGCTGTTTTTT
TRBV29-1,.,TRBJ2-3,.,CSVTGAGADTQYF,TGCAGCGTGACAGGGGCGGGAGCAGATACGCAGTATTTT
TRBV11-2,TRBD1,TRBJ2-7,.,CASSLDDRAHYEQYF,TGTGCCAGCAGCTTAGATGACAGGGCCCACTACGAGCAGTACTTC
TRBV9,TRBD1,TRBJ1-2,.,CASREKGAYGYTF,TGTGCCAGCAGAGAGAAGGGGGCGTATGGCTACACCTTC
TRBV11-2,TRBD2,TRBJ2-7,.,CASSLGLAAGYEQYF,TGTGCCAGCAGCTTAGGACTAGCGGCCGGCTACGAGCAGTACTTC
TRBV5-4,.,TRBJ1-3,.,CASSFAGAEGNTIYF,TGTGCCAGCAGCTTCGCGGGCGCGGAGGGAAACACCATATATTTT
TRBV27,.,TRBJ2-7,.,CASSSITTGEQYF,TGTGCCAGCAGTTCAATCACCACAGGGGAGCAGTACTTC
TRBV19,.,TRBJ1-6,.,CASKASYNSPLHF,TGTGCCAGTAAAGCCTCCTATAATTCACCCCTCCACTTT
TRBV5-1,.,TRBJ2-1,few,CASSPATRGPAQFF,TGCGCCAGCAGCCCCGCGACAAGGGGCCCTGCGCAGTTCTTC
TRBV11-2,.,TRBJ1-3,.,CASSLAVGVLYF,TGTGCCAGCAGCTTGGCGGTCGGGGTACTCTATTTT
TRBV11-2,.,TRBJ1-3,.,CASSLAPQGSGNTIYF,TGTGCCAGCAGCTTAGCCCCACAGGGATCTGGAAACACCATATATTTT
TRBV9,TRBD2,TRBJ2-7,.,CASSVGVAGGNEQYF,TGTGCCAGCAGCGTAGGGGTAGCGGGAGGCAACGAGCAGTACTTC
TRBV30,TRBD2,TRBJ2-3,once,CAWTSGRDTQYF,TGTGCCTGGACTAGCGGGAGAGATACGCAGTATTTT
TRBV18,.,TRBJ1-1,.,CASSRTGFGAFF,TGTGCCAGCTCACGTACAGGGTTTGGAGCTTTCTTT
TRBV6-5,TRBD1,TRBJ1-1,.,CACTMRGRNTEAFF,TGTGCCTGCACGATGAGGGGGCGGAACACTGAAGCTTTCTTT
TRBV7-8,TRBD2,TRBJ2-1,.,CASSLVFIGGSYNEQFF,TGTGCCAGCAGCTTAGTATTTATTGGCGGGAGCTACAATGAGCAGTTCTTC
TRBV19,TRBD1,TRBJ2-7,.,CASSIRQGHYEQYF,TGTGCCAGTAGTATAAGACAGGGGCACTACGAGCAGTACTTC
TRBV9,.,TRBJ2-7,.,CASSVGWAVHYEQYF,TGTGCCAGCAGCGTAGGATGGGCCGTGCACTACGAGCAGTACTTC
TRBV6-5,TRBD1,TRBJ2-7,.,CASNTNRGRAEQYF,TGTGCCAGCAATACGAACAGGGGGCGGGCCGAGCAGTACTTC
TRBV15,TRBD1,TRBJ2-7,.,CATSRDRGQGYEQYF,TGTGCCACCAGCAGAGATCGAGGACAGGGCTACGAGCAGTACTTC
TRBV28,.,TRBJ2-1,.,CASSFQGAYEQFF,TGTGCCAGCAGTTTTCAAGGGGCGTATGAGCAGTTCTTC
TRBV6-1,TRBD1,TRBJ2-7,.,CASKRTGDGYEQYF,TGTGCCAGCAAGAGGACAGGGGACGGCTACGAGCAGTACTTC
TRBV2,TRBD1,TRBJ1-1,.,CASSRIGGAGMDAEAFF,TGTGCCAGCAGTAGGATAGGGGGCGCTGGGATGGACGCTGAAGCTTTCTTT
TRBV5-1,.,TRBJ1-2,.,CASSLGDSNYGYTF,TGCGCCAGCAGCTTGGGTGACTCTAACTATGGCTACACCTTC
TRBV5-1,TRBD1,TRBJ1-1,.,CASSYRGGGTEAFF,TGCGCCAGCAGCTACAGGGGTGGGGGCACTGAAGCTTTCTTT
TRBV7-9,.,TRBJ2-3,.,CASSLGQGLPDTQYF,TGTGCCAGCAGCCTAGGGCAGGGGCTGCCAGATACGCAGTATTTT
TRBV25-1,TRBD1,TRBJ2-7,.,CASRDRAGEQYF,TGTGCCAGCAGGGACAGGGCTGGAGAGCAGTACTTC
TRBV29-1,TRBD1,TRBJ1-3,once,CSARTGDGNTIYF,TGCAGCGCAAGGACAGGGGATGGAAACACCATATATTTT
TRBV7-9,.,TRBJ2-2,.,CASSPTLGAGELFF,TGTGCCAGCAGCCCTACACTAGGCGCCGGGGAGCTGTTTTTT
TRBV18,.,TRBJ2-7,.,CASSSGDLQYF,TGTGCCAGCTCCTCGGGGGATTTGCAGTACTTC
TRBV5-3,TRBD2,TRBJ2-5,.,CARSLAAGASQETQYF,TGTGCCAGAAGCTTGGCGGCGGGAGCCTCCCAAGAGACCCAGTACTTC
TRBV7-2,TRBD2,TRBJ2-1,once,CASSLGLAGNNEQFF,TGTGCCAGCAGCTTAGGACTAGCGGGGAACAATGAGCAGTTCTTC
TRBV28,.,TRBJ2-2,few,CASSLGAGELFF,TGTGCCAGCAGTCTAGGGGCCGGGGAGCTGTTTTTT